This T cell receptor (beta chain) was identified in a study of T cells after posttransplantation cyclophosphamide. Treatment was busulfan-fludarabine conditioning, a marrow graft, and cyclophosphamide on days +3 and +4. The sample holds many counts of this clone. TCRdb's copy holds only in-frame clones and misses some; the assay was immunoSEQ multiplex PCR. The sample includes fewer than 12,000 clones, none of them occurring once. The CDR3 loop spans 15 amino acids. The germline V gene encodes CDR1 SGHDT and CDR2 YYEEEE. V shed 0 bases and J 10 bases; nucleotides not matched to a gene: 6. This sample comprised PBMCs, obtained after allogeneic stem cell transplant with posttransplant cyclophosphamide. The sequence came from a female patient in her 40s who received an allogeneic stem cell transplant from a related donor, was CMV-positive, and had no GVHD. Some T cells may be provided by the graft donor. This chain links TRBV5-6 with TRBJ2-1; 11 bases line up with TRBD2. In nucleotides, the CDR3 is TGTGCCAGCAGCTTGGTTACTAGCGGGAGCGACGAGCAGTTCTTC. Translated: CASSLVTSGSDEQFF.